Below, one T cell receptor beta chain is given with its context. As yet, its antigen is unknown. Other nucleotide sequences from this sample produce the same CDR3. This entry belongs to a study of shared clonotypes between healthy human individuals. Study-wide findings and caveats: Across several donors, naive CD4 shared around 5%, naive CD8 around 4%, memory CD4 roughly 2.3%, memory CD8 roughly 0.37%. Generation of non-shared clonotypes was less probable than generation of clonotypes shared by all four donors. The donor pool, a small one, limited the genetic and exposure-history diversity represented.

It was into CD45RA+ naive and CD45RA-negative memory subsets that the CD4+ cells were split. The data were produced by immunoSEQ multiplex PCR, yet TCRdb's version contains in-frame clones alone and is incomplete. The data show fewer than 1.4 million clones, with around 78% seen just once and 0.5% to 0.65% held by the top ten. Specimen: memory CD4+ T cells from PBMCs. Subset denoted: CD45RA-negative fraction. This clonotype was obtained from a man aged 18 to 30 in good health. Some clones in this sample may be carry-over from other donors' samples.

CDR3 nucleotide sequence: TGTGCCAGCAGGGGCGGCTCCTACGAGCAGTACTTC. Translated, it gives CASRGGSYEQYF. V gene TRBV25-1 combines with J gene TRBJ2-7; unclear D gene. From germline, CDR1 is MGHDK and CDR2 SYGVNS. This CDR3 contains 12 residues. The ends were cut back, 6 bases at V and 0 bases at J, with 6 bases in the middle.